The clone carrying this T cell receptor beta chain showed up just once. Combining a sample-barcoded 5' primer with a J-beta primer mix, a second PCR ran for roughly 7 to 11 cycles. A single record per CDR3 protein comes from TCRdb applying MiXCR to the 5' RACE reads. The sample includes under 2,000,000 distinct CDR3 sequences, less than 50% of them seen just once. Germline CDR1 reads MNHEY; CDR2 reads SVGAGI. The CDR3 has 15 amino acids. J was trimmed by 7 bases and V by 5 bases; bases with no gene match: 9. The sample originates from a study of blood T cells in healthy people across ages. This sequence was found in a woman in her thirties or forties in good health. The gene calls are TRBV6-5 and TRBJ2-1; 9 bases map to TRBD1. Sequencing was carried out using blood. The CDR3 DNA follows: TGTGCCAGCAGTACATCCGGGACAGGGAGGAATGAGCAGTTCTTC. This translates into CASSTSGTGRNEQFF.